The rows below give T cell receptor beta chains drawn from one sample of a study of blood T cell repertoires in COVID-19. Measured with immunoSEQ multiplex PCR; TCRdb has only the in-frame clones, and not every one. The table lists 150,000 or so clones, 90% of them singletons. The sequencing sample was made of peripheral blood. These receptor sequences come from a middle-aged man with acute or convalescent COVID-19. Each CDR3 is given without its conserved first and last residue. A D gene is named only where the DNA matches it firmly.

D: TRBD1
J: TRBJ1-2
V: TRBV9
CDR3: ASSPLGGQGGKGGYT

D: .
J: TRBJ1-5
V: TRBV19
CDR3: ASSDPLRISNQPQH

D: .
J: TRBJ1-1
V: TRBV28
CDR3: ASSFSAGMNTEAF

D: TRBD2
J: TRBJ2-3
V: TRBV7-6
CDR3: ASSAASGGTDTQY

D: .
J: TRBJ2-1
V: TRBV30
CDR3: AWSVQNEQF

D: TRBD1
J: TRBJ1-2
V: TRBV4-2
CDR3: ASSQEGQGAGGYT

D: TRBD1
J: TRBJ1-1
V: TRBV28
CDR3: ASSLWRQGAKAEAF

D: TRBD1
J: TRBJ1-6
V: TRBV5-1
CDR3: ASRGTGESPLH

D: TRBD1
J: TRBJ1-4
V: TRBV5-1
CDR3: ASSPGQGLREKLF

D: TRBD1
J: TRBJ2-3
V: TRBV5-1
CDR3: ASSLTGARTDTQY

D: TRBD1
J: TRBJ1-2
V: TRBV7-2
CDR3: ASSSSGQAANYGYT

D: .
J: TRBJ1-3
V: TRBV11-2
CDR3: ASSSPRRDTIY

D: TRBD1
J: TRBJ2-3
V: TRBV19
CDR3: ASSFLQGAGTDTQY

D: TRBD2
J: TRBJ2-3
V: TRBV28
CDR3: ASSLVRAGGNTDTQY

D: TRBD1
J: TRBJ2-5
V: TRBV2
CDR3: ASSNGQGLYQETQY

D: TRBD1
J: TRBJ2-5
V: TRBV10-3
CDR3: AISGTGLETQY

D: .
J: TRBJ1-5
V: TRBV15
CDR3: ATSRQGNQPQH

D: .
J: TRBJ2-3
V: TRBV7-3
CDR3: ASSPVGGFTDTQY

D: .
J: TRBJ1-3
V: TRBV19
CDR3: ASSTTALGNTIY

D: TRBD1
J: TRBJ1-4
V: TRBV4-1
CDR3: ASSPGDSNEKLF

D: .
J: TRBJ2-2
V: TRBV6-1
CDR3: ASSVRGIGPNTGELF

D: TRBD1
J: TRBJ2-7
V: TRBV3-1/TRBV3-2
CDR3: ASSPSGLVGTGFHEQY

D: .
J: TRBJ2-7
V: TRBV18
CDR3: ASSPRGQPYEQY

D: TRBD1
J: TRBJ2-1
V: TRBV29-1
CDR3: SVEFGTGSSYNEQF

D: .
J: TRBJ1-6
V: TRBV13
CDR3: ASNVQGSNSPLH

D: .
J: TRBJ1-3
V: TRBV7-9
CDR3: ASSPYRDSGNTIY

D: TRBD1
J: TRBJ2-1
V: TRBV5-6
CDR3: ASSWPTGGNNEQF

D: .
J: TRBJ2-3
V: TRBV7-3
CDR3: ASSSQNTDTQY

D: TRBD1
J: TRBJ2-1
V: TRBV5-4
CDR3: ASSPTGAYNEQF

D: TRBD1
J: TRBJ2-5
V: TRBV29-1
CDR3: SVEGGPRGLGETQY

D: .
J: TRBJ2-3
V: TRBV6-1
CDR3: ASSDGGPSDTQY

D: TRBD1
J: TRBJ1-4
V: TRBV7-6
CDR3: ASSLNPPGQGDEKLF

D: TRBD1
J: TRBJ1-1
V: TRBV11-2
CDR3: ASSDWDRDTEAF

D: TRBD1
J: TRBJ2-2
V: TRBV5-8
CDR3: ASSARQGANGELF

D: TRBD1
J: TRBJ2-7
V: TRBV7-9
CDR3: ASSLRDRGSHEQY

D: .
J: TRBJ1-1
V: TRBV7-3
CDR3: ASSLNTGFEAF

D: .
J: TRBJ1-2
V: TRBV5-1
CDR3: ASSRGGAGSNYGYT